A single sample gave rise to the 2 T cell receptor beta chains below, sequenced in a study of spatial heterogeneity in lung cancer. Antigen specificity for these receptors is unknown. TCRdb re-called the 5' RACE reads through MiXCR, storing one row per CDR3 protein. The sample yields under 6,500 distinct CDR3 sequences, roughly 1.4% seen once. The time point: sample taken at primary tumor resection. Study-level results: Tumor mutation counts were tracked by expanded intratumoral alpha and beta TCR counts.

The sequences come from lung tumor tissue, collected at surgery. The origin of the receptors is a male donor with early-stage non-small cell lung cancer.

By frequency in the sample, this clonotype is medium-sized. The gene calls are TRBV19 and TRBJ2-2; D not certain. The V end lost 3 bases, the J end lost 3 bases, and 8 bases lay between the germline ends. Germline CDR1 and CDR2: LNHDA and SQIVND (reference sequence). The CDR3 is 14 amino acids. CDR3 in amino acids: CASSIQQDTGELFF. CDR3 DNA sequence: TGTGCCAGTAGTATCCAGCAAGACACCGGGGAGCTGTTTTTT.

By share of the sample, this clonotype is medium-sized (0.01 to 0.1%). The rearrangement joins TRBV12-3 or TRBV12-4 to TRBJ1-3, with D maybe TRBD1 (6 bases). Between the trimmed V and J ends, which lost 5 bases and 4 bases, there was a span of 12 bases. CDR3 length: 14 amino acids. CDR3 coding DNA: TGTGCCAGCAGTCCCCGGGGGCGAGGAAACACCATATATTTT. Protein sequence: CASSPRGRGNTIYF.